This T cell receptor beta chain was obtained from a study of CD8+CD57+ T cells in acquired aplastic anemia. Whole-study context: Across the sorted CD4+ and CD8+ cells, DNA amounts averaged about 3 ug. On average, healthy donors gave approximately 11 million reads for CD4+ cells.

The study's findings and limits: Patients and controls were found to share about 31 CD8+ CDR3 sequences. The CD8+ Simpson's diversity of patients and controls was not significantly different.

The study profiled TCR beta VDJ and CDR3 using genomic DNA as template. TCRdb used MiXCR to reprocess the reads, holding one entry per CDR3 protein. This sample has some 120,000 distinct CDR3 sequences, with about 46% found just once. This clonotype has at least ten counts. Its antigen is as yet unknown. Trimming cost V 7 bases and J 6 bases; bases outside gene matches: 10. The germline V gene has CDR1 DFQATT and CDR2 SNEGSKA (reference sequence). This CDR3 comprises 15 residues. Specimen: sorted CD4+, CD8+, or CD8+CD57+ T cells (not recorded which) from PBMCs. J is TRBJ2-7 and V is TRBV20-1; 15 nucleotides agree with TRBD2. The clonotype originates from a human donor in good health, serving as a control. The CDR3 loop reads CSVGTSGGLRGEQYF. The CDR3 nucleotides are TGCAGTGTCGGGACTAGCGGGGGGTTACGTGGCGAGCAGTACTTC.